This TCR beta chain derives from a study of T cells in Graves' hyperthyroidism and ophthalmopathy. Findings and caveats of the study: Most thyroid clonotypes expanded above 0.001 were also detected in blood.

There are many counts of this clonotype. The antigen is unknown. Amplified TCR beta CDR3 regions derived from RNA transcripts. Primed by the HTBI set, a first-round RT-PCR was run on the TCR CDR3. One entry per CDR3 protein, called by TCRdb with MiXCR from the multiplex PCR reads. The table has around 580,000 distinct CDR3 sequences, 46% seen once; the top ten hold around 7.7%. In making diagnoses, clinical symptoms, serum thyroxine and TRAb, thyroid ultrasound and orbital computed tomography were all used. The CDR3 sequence is 15 residues long. Per germline, CDR1 SGDLS and CDR2 YYNGEE. The V and J ends lost 9 bases and 5 bases, in that order; junction bases with no gene match: 11.

This receptor was obtained from a woman under 30 with Graves' hyperthyroidism. The J gene is TRBJ2-5, the V gene TRBV9, with TRBD1 identical over 12 bases. Sequenced sample: peripheral blood or thyroid tissue (not recorded which). In DNA form, the CDR3 reads TGTGCCACCAGTGGGGGACAGGGGGCGGGCGAGACCCAGTACTTC. This sequence encodes CATSGGQGAGETQYF.